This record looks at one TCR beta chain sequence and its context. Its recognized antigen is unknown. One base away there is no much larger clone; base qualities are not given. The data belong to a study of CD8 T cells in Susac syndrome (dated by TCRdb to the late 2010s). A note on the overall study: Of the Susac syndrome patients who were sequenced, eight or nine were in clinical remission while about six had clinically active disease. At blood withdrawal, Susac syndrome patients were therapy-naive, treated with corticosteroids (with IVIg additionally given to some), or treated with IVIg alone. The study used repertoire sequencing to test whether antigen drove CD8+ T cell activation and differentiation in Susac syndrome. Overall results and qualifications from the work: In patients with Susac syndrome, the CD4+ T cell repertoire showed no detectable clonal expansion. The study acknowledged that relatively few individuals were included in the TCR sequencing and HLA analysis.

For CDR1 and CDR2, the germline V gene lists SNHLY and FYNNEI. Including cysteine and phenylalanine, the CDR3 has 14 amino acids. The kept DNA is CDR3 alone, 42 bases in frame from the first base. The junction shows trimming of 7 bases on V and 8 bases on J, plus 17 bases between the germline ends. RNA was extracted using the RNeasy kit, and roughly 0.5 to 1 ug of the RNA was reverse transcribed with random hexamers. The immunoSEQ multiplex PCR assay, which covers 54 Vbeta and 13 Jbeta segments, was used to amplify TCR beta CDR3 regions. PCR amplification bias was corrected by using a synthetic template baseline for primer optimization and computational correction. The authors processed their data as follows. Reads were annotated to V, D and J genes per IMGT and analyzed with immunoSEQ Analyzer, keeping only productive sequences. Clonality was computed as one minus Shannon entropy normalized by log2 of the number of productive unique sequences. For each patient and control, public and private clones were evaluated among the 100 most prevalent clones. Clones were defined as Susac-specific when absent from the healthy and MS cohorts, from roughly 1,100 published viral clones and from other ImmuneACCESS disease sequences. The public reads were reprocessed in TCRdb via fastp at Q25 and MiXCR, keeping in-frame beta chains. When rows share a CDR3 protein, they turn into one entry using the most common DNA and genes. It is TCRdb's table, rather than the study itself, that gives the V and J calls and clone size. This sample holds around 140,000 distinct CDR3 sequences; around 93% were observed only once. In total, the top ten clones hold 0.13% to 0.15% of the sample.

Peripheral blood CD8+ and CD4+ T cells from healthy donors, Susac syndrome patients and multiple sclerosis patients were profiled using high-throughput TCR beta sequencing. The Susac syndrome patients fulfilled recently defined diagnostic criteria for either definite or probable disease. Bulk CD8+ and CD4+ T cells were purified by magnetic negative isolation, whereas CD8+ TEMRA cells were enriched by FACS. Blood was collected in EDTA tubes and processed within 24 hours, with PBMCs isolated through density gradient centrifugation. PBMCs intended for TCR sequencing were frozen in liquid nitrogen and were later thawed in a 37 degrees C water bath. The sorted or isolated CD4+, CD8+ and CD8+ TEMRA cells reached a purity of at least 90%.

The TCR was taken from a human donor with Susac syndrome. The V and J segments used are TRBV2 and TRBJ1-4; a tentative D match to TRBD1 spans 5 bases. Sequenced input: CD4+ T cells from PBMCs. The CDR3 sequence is CASTGSRGKEKLFF. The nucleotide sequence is TGTGCCAGCACGGGGTCAAGGGGAAAGGAAAAACTGTTTTTT.